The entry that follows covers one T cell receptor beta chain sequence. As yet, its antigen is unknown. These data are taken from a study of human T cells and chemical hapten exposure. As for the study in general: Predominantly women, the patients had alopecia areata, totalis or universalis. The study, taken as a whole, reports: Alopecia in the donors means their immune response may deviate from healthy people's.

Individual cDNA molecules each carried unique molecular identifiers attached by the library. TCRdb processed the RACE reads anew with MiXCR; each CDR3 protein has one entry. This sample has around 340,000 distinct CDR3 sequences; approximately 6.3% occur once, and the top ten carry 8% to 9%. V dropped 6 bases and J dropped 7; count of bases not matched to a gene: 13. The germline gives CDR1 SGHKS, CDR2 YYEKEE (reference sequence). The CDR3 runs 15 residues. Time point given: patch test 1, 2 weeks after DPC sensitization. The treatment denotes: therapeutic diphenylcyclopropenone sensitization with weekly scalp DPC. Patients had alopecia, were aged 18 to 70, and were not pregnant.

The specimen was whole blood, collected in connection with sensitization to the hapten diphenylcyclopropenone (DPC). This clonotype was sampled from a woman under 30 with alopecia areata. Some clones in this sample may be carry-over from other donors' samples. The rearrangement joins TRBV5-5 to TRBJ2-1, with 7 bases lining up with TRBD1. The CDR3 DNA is TGTGCCAGCACCACACTACAGGGGTTAAGAAATGAGCAGTTCTTC. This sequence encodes CASTTLQGLRNEQFF. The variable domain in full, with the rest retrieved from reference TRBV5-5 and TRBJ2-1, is DAGVTQSPTHLIKTRGQQVTLRCSPISGHKSVSWYQQVLGQGPQFIFQYYEKEERGRGNFPDRFSARQFPNYSSELNVNALLLGDSALYLCASTTLQGLRNEQFFGPGTRLTVL.